A selection of T cell receptor beta chains follows, all from one sample in a study of beta chain features in type 1 diabetes. The data were produced by immunoSEQ multiplex PCR, yet TCRdb's version contains in-frame clones alone and is incomplete. The sample yields hundreds of thousands of clones, around an eighth seen once. Sample: naive CD4+ T cells from blood. These receptors were collected from a man aged 18 to 29 with type 1 diabetes. CDR3s include the opening cysteine and the closing phenylalanine or tryptophan. D genes are given only for firm matches. Part of the rows lack a size; the others show once, few, many or a class for expanded clones.

j_call clone_size d_call v_call cdr3_aa cdr3_nt
TRBJ1-2 few TRBD1 TRBV25-1 CASRRTGEYGYTF TGTGCCAGTAGAAGGACAGGGGAATATGGCTACACCTTC
TRBJ2-7 few TRBD1 TRBV2 CASSQGEEGYEQYF TGTGCCAGCAGTCAGGGGGAAGAGGGCTACGAGCAGTACTTC
TRBJ2-5 . . TRBV15 CATSRDLGLGTQYF TGTGCCACCAGCAGAGATCTTGGCTTGGGGACCCAGTACTTC
TRBJ1-5 . . TRBV6-1 CASSVGSNQPQHF TGTGCCAGCAGTGTGGGTTCCAATCAGCCCCAGCATTTT
TRBJ2-2 . TRBD1 TRBV4-2 CASSQGGLGQGVMDGELFF TGTGCCAGCAGCCAAGGTGGCCTGGGCCAGGGGGTAATGGACGGGGAGCTGTTTTTT
TRBJ1-4 few . TRBV5-1 CASSPGATNEKLFF TGCGCCAGCAGCCCAGGGGCGACTAATGAAAAACTGTTTTTT
TRBJ2-1 few . TRBV28 CASSLGGFAYNEQFF TGTGCCAGCAGCTTGGGCGGGTTTGCGTACAATGAGCAGTTCTTC
TRBJ2-7 few . TRBV7-2 CASSLRGGPNEQYF TGTGCCAGCAGCTTAAGAGGTGGGCCTAACGAGCAGTACTTC
TRBJ2-2 few TRBD1 TRBV7-9 CASSLTGTVNTGELFF TGTGCCAGCAGCCTGACCGGGACAGTGAACACCGGGGAGCTGTTTTTT
TRBJ1-5 . . TRBV27 CASSRGYSNQPQHF TGTGCCAGCAGTAGAGGCTATAGCAATCAGCCCCAGCATTTT
TRBJ2-3 . . TRBV19 CASSINRLDTQYF TGTGCCAGTAGTATAAACCGACTAGATACGCAGTATTTT
TRBJ1-2 few . TRBV6-5 CASSYEDSFYGYTF TGTGCCAGCAGTTACGAAGACAGTTTTTATGGCTACACCTTC
TRBJ2-1 few TRBD2 TRBV5-1 CASSFSGGPYNEQFF TGCGCCAGCAGCTTTAGCGGGGGCCCCTACAATGAGCAGTTCTTC
TRBJ1-1 . . TRBV30 CAFTGTANTEAFF TGTGCCTTTACCGGGACGGCGAACACTGAAGCTTTCTTT
TRBJ2-7 few TRBD1 TRBV28 CATMPGQGDEQYF TGTGCCACCATGCCGGGACAGGGGGACGAGCAGTACTTC
TRBJ1-2 . TRBD1 TRBV7-9 CASSSWDRDYGYTF TGTGCCAGCAGCTCCTGGGACAGGGACTATGGCTACACCTTC
TRBJ1-4 . TRBD1 TRBV30 CAWSWGTGDEKLFF TGTGCCTGGAGTTGGGGGACAGGGGATGAAAAACTGTTTTTT
TRBJ1-2 . . TRBV2 CASSWTAPNYGYTF TGTGCCAGCAGTTGGACAGCACCTAACTATGGCTACACCTTC
TRBJ1-2 . . TRBV29-1 CSVENYGDGYTF TGCAGCGTTGAAAATTACGGGGATGGCTACACCTTC
TRBJ1-5 few TRBD1 TRBV29-1 CSAAGTGSAQPQHF TGCAGCGCCGCTGGGACAGGGTCGGCTCAGCCCCAGCATTTT
TRBJ2-3 . . TRBV7-7 CASSSSLPGTDTQYF TGTGCCAGCAGCTCATCCTTACCGGGCACAGATACGCAGTATTTT
TRBJ1-2 . . TRBV7-9 CASSLGEDYTF TGTGCCAGCAGCTTAGGTGAGGACTACACCTTC
TRBJ1-1 few . TRBV30 CAWSGQSMNTEAFF TGTGCCTGGAGTGGTCAGAGCATGAACACTGAAGCTTTCTTT
TRBJ2-3 . TRBD1 TRBV7-9 CANSRGPSVEDTQYF TGTGCCAATAGCAGGGGGCCTTCCGTGGAAGATACGCAGTATTTT
TRBJ1-1 few . TRBV29-1 CSARVETNTEAFF TGCAGCGCCCGTGTTGAAACGAACACTGAAGCTTTCTTT
TRBJ2-3 . . TRBV18 CASSPPGTTDTQYF TGTGCCAGCTCACCGCCCGGGACCACAGATACGCAGTATTTT
TRBJ1-1 few TRBD1 TRBV7-3 CASSPDRAPTEAFF TGTGCCAGCAGCCCCGACAGGGCTCCCACTGAAGCTTTCTTT
TRBJ2-5 few . TRBV14 CASSHGGSEQYF TGTGCCAGCAGCCATGGAGGGAGTGAGCAGTACTTC
TRBJ2-7 few . TRBV13 CASSATTGPALTYEQYF TGTGCCAGCAGCGCAACCACAGGGCCGGCCCTAACCTACGAGCAGTACTTC
TRBJ1-5 . TRBD1 TRBV19 CASSTEQTGQAKHF TGTGCCAGTAGTACGGAACAGACCGGACAGGCCAAGCATTTT
TRBJ1-5 . . TRBV7-2 CASSSQPLEPQHF TGTGCCAGCAGCTCTCAACCGCTCGAGCCCCAGCATTTT
TRBJ1-2 . . TRBV27 CASSLGPTSILYGYTF TGTGCCAGCAGTTTGGGACCTACCTCAATCCTTTATGGCTACACCTTC
TRBJ2-3 few TRBD2 TRBV9 CASSVDLGLAGGNTDTQYF TGTGCCAGCAGCGTAGATTTAGGACTAGCGGGGGGCAACACAGATACGCAGTATTTT
TRBJ1-2 few . TRBV6-1 CASSEARTAYGYTF TGTGCCAGCAGTGAAGCGAGGACAGCCTATGGCTACACCTTC
TRBJ2-1 few TRBD2 TRBV30 CAFGGASSYNEQFF TGTGCCTTCGGGGGGGCGAGCTCCTACAATGAGCAGTTCTTC
TRBJ1-2 few . TRBV5-1 CASSSTGGDNYGYTF TGCGCCAGCAGCTCAACAGGAGGTGACAACTATGGCTACACCTTC
TRBJ1-2 . TRBD1 TRBV27 CASRSGQGFYGYTF TGTGCCAGCAGATCCGGACAGGGCTTCTATGGCTACACCTTC
TRBJ1-1 . . TRBV5-4 CASSPEPVGRTTEAFF TGTGCCAGCAGCCCGGAGCCAGTGGGACGAACCACAGAAGCTTTCTTT
TRBJ2-1 few TRBD2 TRBV4-2 CASSYSSGGVYNEQFF TGTGCCAGCAGCTATTCTAGCGGGGGAGTCTACAATGAGCAGTTCTTC
TRBJ2-7 . . TRBV30 CAGNRGRNEQYF TGTGCGGGGAATCGGGGCAGAAACGAGCAGTACTTC